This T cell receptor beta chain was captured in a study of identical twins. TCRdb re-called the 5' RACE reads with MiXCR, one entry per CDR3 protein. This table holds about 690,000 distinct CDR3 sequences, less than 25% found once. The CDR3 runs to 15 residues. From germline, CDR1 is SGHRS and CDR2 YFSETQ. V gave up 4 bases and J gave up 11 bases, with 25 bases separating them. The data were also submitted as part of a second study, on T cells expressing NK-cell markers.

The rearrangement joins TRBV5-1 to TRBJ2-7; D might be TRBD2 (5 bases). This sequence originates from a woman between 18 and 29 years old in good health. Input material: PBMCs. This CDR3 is CASSPQEGPAGVEYF. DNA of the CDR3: TGCGCCAGCAGCCCACAAGAAGGCCCGGCCGGGGTCGAGTACTTC.